The 4 T cell receptor beta chains presented below share a single source sample, sequenced in a study of shared clonotypes between healthy human individuals. Only in-frame clones appear in the TCRdb table, and some are missing; sequencing was by immunoSEQ multiplex PCR. Of about 2 million clones in the sample, roughly 94% were seen once. In the naive CD8 group, cells lacked CD45RO and were positively selected for CCR7, so terminally differentiated effector memory CD45RA+ cells were left out. The sequenced sample was naive CD8+ T cells sorted from blood. The receptor source for this set is a man aged 18 to 30 in good health.

Concerning this clone: The sample carries other DNA sequences with the same CDR3. The chain has TRBV4-1 and TRBJ2-7; D not resolved. The germline gives CDR1 MGHRA, CDR2 YSYEKL. The CDR3 loop spans 14 amino acids. The V gene lost 3 bases and the J gene lost 0 bases, with 9 bases spanning the gap. The CDR3 sequence is CASSHAASSYEQYF. The CDR3, as DNA: TGCGCCAGCAGCCATGCGGCCAGCTCCTACGAGCAGTACTTC.

This clone was counted once. The chain joins TRBV5-5 to TRBJ2-7, with a possible D match to TRBD1 (6 bases). Trimming cost V 0 bases and J 0 bases, with 10 bases left between them. CDR1 and CDR2 (germline): SGHKS, YYEKEE (reference sequence). The CDR3 loop spans 15 amino acids. The CDR3 here is CASSLEDSLSYEQYF. For the CDR3, the DNA is TGTGCCAGCAGCTTGGAGGACAGCCTCTCCTACGAGCAGTACTTC.

The rearrangement joins TRBV4-1 to TRBJ2-7; 9 bases align to TRBD1. The CDR3 consists of 15 residues. Germline V gives CDR1 MGHRA, CDR2 YSYEKL. After removal of 1 base from V and 5 bases from J, the junction contained 6 bases not matched to a gene. The chain's CDR3 is CASSQASGQGNEQYF. The DNA for the CDR3 is TGCGCCAGCAGCCAAGCTTCGGGACAGGGCAACGAGCAGTACTTC.

Turning to this clone: This CDR3 is also generated by other DNA sequences in the sample. The J gene is TRBJ2-7, the V gene TRBV7-9; D is uncertain. This CDR3 region has 11 residues. Germline CDR1 reads SEHNR; CDR2 reads FQNEAQ (reference sequence). V lost 5 bases and J lost 5, with 7 bases in between. As DNA, the CDR3 is TGTGCCAGCAGCCCTGCTGACGAGCAGTACTTC. This codes for CASSPADEQYF.